A selection of T cell receptor beta chains follows, all from one sample in a study of prognosis after radiotherapy for stage I lung cancer. MiXCR, run by TCRdb on the multiplex PCR reads, gives a single entry per CDR3 protein. The sample contains some 39,000 distinct CDR3 sequences, about 24% of which appear only once. Sequenced here: PBMCs, sampled before or after stereotactic body radiation therapy (not recorded which). The receptors here all came from a donor aged 50 or older with non-small cell lung cancer. The CDR3 runs from the conserved cysteine through the conserved F or W. Fields, in order: clone size, CDR3 length, V gene, D gene, J gene, CDR3 DNA, CDR3 protein. D genes are given only for firm matches. Part of the rows lack a size; the others show once, few, many or a class for expanded clones.

many	14	TRBV7-9	TRBD1	TRBJ1-2	TGTGCCAGCAGTGGCTCAGGGGGCGCCTATGGCTACACCTTC	CASSGSGGAYGYTF
many	17	TRBV6-2/TRBV6-3	-	TRBJ2-1	TGTGCCAGCAGTAACTCAAAGCGGGCAGGCTCCTACAATGAGCAGTTCTTC	CASSNSKRAGSYNEQFF
many	14	TRBV20-1	-	TRBJ1-1	TGCAGTGCTAGATCAGCGGGGGGGCGCACTGAAGCTTTCTTT	CSARSAGGRTEAFF
many	14	TRBV5-1	-	TRBJ2-2	TGCGCCAGCAGCTTACGGGGGAGTGCCGGGGAGCTGTTTTTT	CASSLRGSAGELFF
many	14	TRBV29-1	-	TRBJ2-3	TGCAGCGTTTCGTCCCTGGTTGGGGCAGATACGCAGTATTTT	CSVSSLVGADTQYF
-	15	TRBV6-5	TRBD1	TRBJ2-7	TGTGCCAGCAGTTTACGGACAGGTACGATCGACGAGCAGTGCTTC	CASSLRTGTIDEQCF
many	16	TRBV9	TRBD2	TRBJ2-1	TGTGCCAGCAGCGGAGTAATAGCGGGGGGCAACAATGAGCAGTTCTTC	CASSGVIAGGNNEQFF
many	18	TRBV20-1	TRBD2	TRBJ2-1	TGCAGTGCTAGAGATATATGGGTTCGGGGGGGCTCCTACAATGAGCAGTTCTTC	CSARDIWVRGGSYNEQFF
many	15	TRBV11-2	TRBD2	TRBJ2-7	TGTGCCAGCACCCTGACTAGCGGGAGATCCTACGAGCAGTACTTC	CASTLTSGRSYEQYF
many	15	TRBV15	-	TRBJ2-3	TGTGCCACCACCAAGAGGGCTTTCGGGGCAGATACGCAGTATTTT	CATTKRAFGADTQYF
many	14	TRBV6-1	-	TRBJ1-1	TGTGCCAGCAGCAAACAGGGTCGAAACACTGAAGCTTTCTTT	CASSKQGRNTEAFF
many	15	TRBV6-5	-	TRBJ2-7	TGTGCCAGCAGTTACGTACAGGGCAGTTCCTACGAGCAGTACTTC	CASSYVQGSSYEQYF
many	15	TRBV4-1	TRBD1	TRBJ2-1	TGCGCCAGCAGCGGCCGGGACAGGGTGTACAATGAGCATTTCTTC	CASSGRDRVYNEHFF
many	14	TRBV28	-	TRBJ1-1	TGTGCCAGCAGTCTGACTTATGGGAACACTGAAGCTTTCTTT	CASSLTYGNTEAFF
many	12	TRBV29-1	-	TRBJ1-4	TGCAGCGTTGATTTCCAGGGAGGAAAACTGTTTTTT	CSVDFQGGKLFF
many	15	TRBV5-1	-	TRBJ1-2	TGCGCCAGCAGCTTGGCCGCGGGGGCCGAGGCTGGCTACACCTTC	CASSLAAGAEAGYTF
many	17	TRBV6-1	TRBD1	TRBJ1-5	TGTGCCAGCAACTCACCAGACAGGGAAAGAAGCAATCAGCCCCAGCATTTT	CASNSPDRERSNQPQHF
many	14	TRBV12-3/TRBV12-4	-	TRBJ1-2	TGTGCCAGCAGTTCGACGACAGGAAACTATGGCTACACCTTC	CASSSTTGNYGYTF